This passage covers 32 T cell receptor beta chains from one sample sequenced in a study of blood T cell repertoires in COVID-19 (dated by TCRdb to the early 2020s). Library method: the immunoSEQ multiplex PCR assay. TCRdb stores this immuneACCESS table with in-frame sequences only. Part of the clones is absent; in the studies checked, under half of the shortfall reflects unresolved V genes, and no reason is known for the rest. The sample has 200,000 to 250,000 clones on record, about nine tenths of them singletons. The ten largest clones capture 6.3% of the sample. The specimen sequenced was peripheral blood. Receptors originate from a woman in her 30s with COVID-19, enrolled during active disease.

The gene calls are TRBV5-6 and TRBJ2-3; D unresolved. From germline, CDR1 is SGHDT and CDR2 YYEEEE. V was trimmed by 4 bases and J by 2 bases, leaving 5 bases between them. This CDR3 region has 12 residues. DNA of the CDR3: TGTGCCAGCAGCCCCTCCACAGATACGCAGTATTTT. Its translation: CASSPSTDTQYF.

J is TRBJ1-5 and V is TRBV6-2 or TRBV6-3; D is uncertain. V was cut by 6 bases and J by 0 bases, with 12 bases left in between. The CDR3 sequence is 15 residues long. In germline, CDR1 is MNHEY, CDR2 SVGEGT. The DNA of the CDR3 is TGTGCCAGCAGCGACACCGACGGTAGCAATCAGCCCCAGCATTTT. The encoded protein is CASSDTDGSNQPQHF.

The chain carries TRBV11-3 and TRBJ2-2; weak D call: TRBD1 (5 bases). V was clipped by 5 bases and J by 4 bases, with 11 bases between them. Per the germline V gene, CDR1 is SGHNT and CDR2 is YENEEA. This CDR3 has 14 amino acids. CDR3 nucleotides: TGTGCCAGCAGCCCGAGTAGGGGCACCGGGGAGCTGTTTTTT. Its translation: CASSPSRGTGELFF.

About this clone: This sample also contains other DNA sequences that code for the same CDR3. The chain couples TRBV5-6 to TRBJ2-7, with D unresolved. The CDR3 consists of 13 residues. Trimming shortened V by 0 bases and J by 3 bases, and 7 bases separated the two germline ends. Per germline, CDR1 SGHDT and CDR2 YYEEEE. CDR3 sequence reads: CASSLGRSYEQYF. Written as DNA, the CDR3 is TGTGCCAGCAGCTTGGGTCGGAGCTACGAGCAGTACTTC.

The genes are TRBV2 and TRBJ2-3; TRBD2 aligns across 12 bases. Unmatched junction bases numbered 3, after V lost 5 bases and J lost 0 bases. This CDR3 comprises 16 residues. CDR1 is SNHLY and CDR2 is FYNNEI in the germline V gene. CDR3 nucleotides: TGTGCCAGCAGTTCTGGACTAGCGGGAAGCACAGATACGCAGTATTTT. This encodes CASSSGLAGSTDTQYF.

This chain connects TRBV7-9 to TRBJ1-1, with TRBD1 matching 9 bases. The CDR3 runs 15 residues. The germline gives CDR1 SEHNR, CDR2 FQNEAQ (reference sequence). Trimming at V came to 1 base and at J to 1 base, leaving 1 base not matched to a gene. The CDR3 nucleotides read TGTGCCAGCAGCTTAGGACAGGGGGGGAACACTGAAGCTTTCTTT. Encoded protein: CASSLGQGGNTEAFF. The entire variable domain, with the rest obtained from reference TRBV7-9 and TRBJ1-1, is as follows: DTGVSQNPRHKITKRGQNVTFRCDPISEHNRLYWYRQTLGQGPEFLTYFQNEAQLEKSRLLSDRFSAERPKGSFSTLEIQRTEQGDSAMYLCASSLGQGGNTEAFFGQGTRLTVV.

CDR3 DNA sequence: TGTGCCAGCAGCCAAGCTCTAGCCGCTTACGAGCAGTACTTC. Residues: CASSQALAAYEQYF. The V gene is TRBV3-1 (or the pseudogene TRBV3-2), the J gene TRBJ2-7; a weak D match, TRBD2 (5 bases). Deletions cut 1 base from V and 4 bases from J, with 11 bases between. There are 14 residues in the CDR3. CDR1 and CDR2 (germline): LGHDT, YNNKEL (reference sequence).

The J gene is TRBJ1-2, the V gene TRBV19; 9 nucleotides match TRBD1. Looked up from germline, CDR1 is LNHDA and CDR2 is SQIVND (reference sequence). Trimming cost V 4 bases and J 5 bases; bases outside gene matches: 5. This CDR3 region has 14 residues. CDR3 nucleotide sequence: TGTGCCAGTAGTACTTGGACAGGGGAGTATGGCTACACCTTC. Translation: CASSTWTGEYGYTF.

The rearrangement links TRBV19 to TRBJ1-1, with unresolved D. CDR3 size: 13 residues. Germline-derived CDR1 and CDR2 are LNHDA and SQIVND (reference sequence). V dropped 3 bases and J dropped 4 bases, with 9 bases sitting between them. The CDR3 loop is CASSIRVSTEAFF. The CDR3 bases are TGTGCCAGTAGTATTCGAGTGAGCACTGAAGCTTTCTTT.

The CDR3 sequence is CASSRNARQTGELFF. CDR3 sequence (DNA): TGTGCCAGCAGCCGCAACGCCCGCCAGACCGGGGAGCTGTTTTTT. J is TRBJ2-2 and V is TRBV13, with D unclear. V was trimmed by 5 bases and J by 5 bases, leaving 15 bases between them. The CDR3 extends over 15 amino acids. CDR1 is PRHDT and CDR2 is FYEKMQ in the germline V gene (reference sequence). Full variable domain (missing parts from reference TRBV13 and TRBJ2-2): AAGVIQSPRHLIKEKRETATLKCYPIPRHDTVYWYQQGPGQDPQFLISFYEKMQSDKGSIPDRFSAQQFSDYHSELNMSSLELGDSALYFCASSRNARQTGELFFGEGSRLTVL.

This rearrangement joins TRBV3-1 (or the pseudogene TRBV3-2) to TRBJ2-7; 8 nucleotides match TRBD1. This CDR3 is built from 16 residues. Per the germline V gene, CDR1 is LGHDT and CDR2 is YNNKEL (reference sequence). J gave up 3 bases and V 0 bases, and 7 bases lay outside the gene matches. The chain's CDR3 is CASSQEGQVLDYEQYF. The DNA of the CDR3 is TGTGCCAGCAGCCAAGAGGGACAGGTCCTTGACTACGAGCAGTACTTC.

This clone was found once. The V call is TRBV5-1, the J call TRBJ1-4, with D hard to call. V lost 4 bases and J 2 bases, leaving 9 bases between the germline ends. The CDR3 sequence is 14 residues long. CDR1 is SGHRS and CDR2 is YFSETQ in the germline V gene. CDR3 region: CASSRDTTNEKLFF. Written as DNA, the CDR3 is TGCGCCAGCAGCCGCGACACTACTAATGAAAAACTGTTTTTT.

CDR3 region: CASSLAPSGRPGELFF. The CDR3 DNA is TGTGCCAGCAGCTTAGCCCCTAGCGGGAGACCCGGGGAGCTGTTTTTT. The chain recombines TRBV7-2 with TRBJ2-2; 10 bases line up with TRBD2. With 0 bases clipped from V and 6 bases from J, the junction kept 4 bases outside the gene matches. This CDR3 has 16 amino acids. CDR1 is SGHTA and CDR2 is FQGNSA in the germline V gene.

This chain links TRBV24-1 with TRBJ2-1; TRBD2 matches 9 bases. Germline V gene lookup returns CDR1 KGHDR and CDR2 SFDVKD. The CDR3 sequence is 16 residues long. Trimming at V came to 0 bases and at J to 9 bases, leaving 8 bases not matched to a gene. As DNA, the CDR3 is TGTGCCACCAGTGATTTGCTGTGGCGGGGGGGCAGTGAGCAGTTCTTC. Protein product: CATSDLLWRGGSEQFF.

Details on this clone: The sample has other DNA sequences that encode this CDR3 too. V usage is TRBV18 and J usage is TRBJ2-2, with 7 bases fitting TRBD1. The germline CDR1 and CDR2 sequences are KGHSH and LQKENI. J lost 0 bases, V lost 3 bases, and 1 base had no gene match. The CDR3 has 15 amino acids. The CDR3 protein is CASSPGTANTGELFF. CDR3 coding DNA: TGTGCCAGCTCACCTGGGACAGCGAACACCGGGGAGCTGTTTTTT. Supplemented by reference TRBV18 and TRBJ2-2, the full variable domain reads NAGVMQNPRHLVRRRGQEARLRCSPMKGHSHVYWYRQLPEEGLKFMVYLQKENIIDESGMPKERFSAEFPKEGPSILRIQQVVRGDSAAYFCASSPGTANTGELFFGEGSRLTVL.

This clone showed up just once. The rearrangement uses TRBV20-1 and TRBJ1-1; D is unresolved. The V gene lost 2 bases and the J gene lost 3 bases, with 4 bases spanning the gap. Germline V gene data show CDR1 as DFQATT and CDR2 as SNEGSKA (reference sequence). CDR3 size: 11 residues. CDR3 DNA: TGCAGTGCTAGATTAGACACTGAAGCTTTCTTT. Protein: CSARLDTEAFF.

Only one count was recorded for this clone. CDR3 bases: TGTGCCAGCAGTTACTGGGGGGACAGGGTGAATCAGCCCCAGCATTTT. Its translation is CASSYWGDRVNQPQHF. The chain has TRBV6-2 or TRBV6-3 and TRBJ1-5; 9 nucleotides align to TRBD1. V was pared by 1 base and J by 4 bases, with 5 bases of the junction left unmatched. Germline lookup yields CDR1 MNHEY and CDR2 SVGEGT. The CDR3 covers 16 residues.

The chain recombines TRBV7-2 with TRBJ1-5; D not certain. Per the germline V gene, CDR1 is SGHTA and CDR2 is FQGNSA. Between the trimmed V and J ends, which lost 5 bases and 5 bases, there was a span of 10 bases. The CDR3 is 13 amino acids. CDR3 protein: CASSPQVDQPQHF. The CDR3 DNA is TGTGCCAGCAGCCCCCAGGTCGATCAGCCCCAGCATTTT.

The genes are TRBV19 and TRBJ1-2; D is unclear. The germline CDR1 and CDR2 sequences are LNHDA and SQIVND (reference sequence). CDR3 length equals 17 residues. The ends were cut back, 2 bases at V and 0 bases at J, with 16 bases in the middle. The CDR3 loop reads CASSINGRVFTNYGYTF. The CDR3, as DNA: TGTGCCAGTAGTATAAATGGTCGAGTTTTTACTAACTATGGCTACACCTTC.

The gene calls are TRBV6-1 and TRBJ2-7, with 7 bases matching TRBD1. The germline CDR1 and CDR2 sequences are MNHNS and SASEGT. CDR3 length: 16 amino acids. The V and J ends lost 4 bases and 7 bases, in that order; junction bases with no gene match: 16. CDR3 sequence: CASSARRQGRLGEQYV. CDR3 nucleotide sequence: TGTGCCAGCAGTGCTCGCCGACAGGGAAGACTGGGGGAGCAGTACGTC.

This rearrangement joins TRBV4-1 to TRBJ2-5; 10 bases agree with TRBD2. CDR1 is MGHRA and CDR2 is YSYEKL in the germline V gene. The J segment lost 1 base and the V segment lost 5 bases, leaving 7 bases of the junction unmatched. The CDR3 consists of 16 residues. This chain's CDR3 is CASSNRLAGLQETQYF. The DNA for the CDR3 is TGCGCCAGCAGCAATCGACTAGCGGGCCTCCAAGAGACCCAGTACTTC.

CDR3 in amino acids: CASSPAGTLNIQYF. The CDR3, as DNA: TGTGCCAGCTCCCCTGCGGGGACTTTAAACATTCAGTACTTC. This sequence joins TRBV18 and TRBJ2-4; tentatively, D is TRBD2 (6 bases). V shed 6 bases and J shed 6 bases, with 15 bases lying between them. From germline, CDR1 is KGHSH and CDR2 LQKENI. The CDR3 sequence is 14 residues long.

This clone was found a few times. The CDR3 DNA reads TGTGCCAGCAGCTTGGGACAGAACACCGGGGAGCTGTTTTTT. Protein: CASSLGQNTGELFF. The V call is TRBV7-8, the J call TRBJ2-2; TRBD1 is a possible D gene (6 bases). Germline-derived CDR1 and CDR2 are SGHVS and FQNEAQ. This CDR3 region has 14 residues. The V and J ends lost 3 bases and 1 base respectively, with 6 bases between them. Supplemented by reference TRBV7-8 and TRBJ2-2, the full variable domain reads GAGVSQSPRYKVAKRGQDVALRCDPISGHVSLFWYQQALGQGPEFLTYFQNEAQLDKSGLPSDRFFAERPEGSVSTLKIQRTQQEDSAVYLCASSLGQNTGELFFGEGSRLTVL.

The chain carries TRBV6-5 and TRBJ2-7; D is perhaps TRBD1 (6 bases). Germline CDR1 and CDR2: MNHEY and SVGAGI. CDR3 length equals 13 residues. Trimming took off 2 bases at V and 5 bases at J, with 10 bases between the two ends. The CDR3 DNA sequence: TGTGCCAGCAGTTACGGGACACGCAACGAGCAGTACTTC. Translation gives CASSYGTRNEQYF.

CDR3 nucleotide sequence: TGTGCCAGCACCCACAGGGGACTCACTGAAGCTTTCTTT. Protein sequence: CASTHRGLTEAFF. The chain has TRBV6-6 and TRBJ1-1, with 7 bases aligning to TRBD1. The germline V gene has CDR1 MNHNY and CDR2 SVGAGI (reference sequence). With 7 bases clipped from V and 4 bases from J, the junction kept 6 bases outside the gene matches. The CDR3 is 13 residues long.

This sequence joins TRBV7-8 and TRBJ2-2; D may be TRBD1 (5 bases). V was trimmed by 0 bases and J by 4 bases, leaving 9 bases between them. The CDR3 covers 15 residues. The germline CDR1 and CDR2 sequences are SGHVS and FQNEAQ. CDR3 in DNA: TGTGCCAGCAGCTTAGCGCAGGGAAGCACCGGGGAGCTGTTTTTT. Amino acids: CASSLAQGSTGELFF.

A single count supports this clone. The V gene is TRBV9, the J gene TRBJ2-5; TRBD1 aligns across 11 bases. Germline trimming cut 0 bases from V and 1 base from J; bases unmatched to any gene: 5. Looked up from germline, CDR1 is SGDLS and CDR2 is YYNGEE. CDR3 length: 17 amino acids. The CDR3 DNA sequence: TGTGCCAGCAGCGTAGCGGGGACAGGGGGATTCCAAGAGACCCAGTACTTC. Translated, it gives CASSVAGTGGFQETQYF.

The V call is TRBV6-5, the J call TRBJ1-2; 7 bases agree with TRBD1. The CDR3 contains 13 residues. Germline CDR1 is MNHEY and CDR2 is SVGAGI. Germline trimming cut 6 bases from V and 4 bases from J; bases unmatched to any gene: 5. CDR3 protein: CASSLGTAYGYTF. As DNA, the CDR3 is TGTGCCAGCAGCCTCGGGACAGCCTATGGCTACACCTTC.

The V and J genes are TRBV9 and TRBJ2-3, with 10 bases lining up with TRBD2. The CDR3 loop spans 15 amino acids. V lost 6 bases, J lost 0 bases, and 4 bases stayed unmatched. Looked up from germline, CDR1 is SGDLS and CDR2 is YYNGEE. The DNA of the CDR3 is TGTGCCAGCACCAATAGCGGGAGGAGCACAGATACGCAGTATTTT. Translated, it gives CASTNSGRSTDTQYF.

The rearrangement links TRBV7-2 to TRBJ2-2; D perhaps matches TRBD2 (6 bases). The CDR3 runs 15 residues. V was trimmed by 2 bases and J by 5 bases, leaving 12 bases between them. Germline V lookup: CDR1 SGHTA, CDR2 FQGNSA. The CDR3 is CASSLSGDPTGELFF. The CDR3, as DNA: TGTGCCAGCAGCTTATCGGGGGATCCGACCGGGGAGCTGTTTTTT. The full variable domain, its missing parts supplied by reference TRBV7-2 and TRBJ2-2, is GAGVSQSPSNKVTEKGKDVELRCDPISGHTALYWYRQSLGQGLEFLIYFQGNSAPDKSGLPSDRFSAERTGGSVSTLTIQRTQQEDSAVYLCASSLSGDPTGELFFGEGSRLTVL.

In this sample, this clone turned up many times. The J gene is TRBJ2-7, the V gene TRBV6-2 or TRBV6-3; D is undetermined. Looked up from germline, CDR1 is MNHEY and CDR2 is SVGEGT. This CDR3 has 13 residues. The V end lost 0 bases, the J end lost 5 bases, and 8 bases lay between the germline ends. Here the CDR3 DNA reads TGTGCCAGCAGTTACTCGGAGAGGAACGAGCAGTACGTC. It translates to CASSYSERNEQYV.

This clone appeared a single time. The rearrangement joins TRBV5-1 to TRBJ1-1; no reliable D call. Germline lookup yields CDR1 SGHRS and CDR2 YFSETQ. The V end was cut by 0 bases, the J end by 4 bases, with 10 bases between. CDR3 length: 14 residues. CDR3 sequence: CASSLVVLGTEAFF. The CDR3 DNA reads TGCGCCAGCAGCTTGGTGGTGCTAGGCACTGAAGCTTTCTTT.